The next 18 T cell receptor beta chains were all read from a single sample in a study of T cells in Graves' hyperthyroidism and ophthalmopathy. Amplification yielded TCR beta CDR3 regions, with RNA transcripts as the source. The HTBI primer set was used in a first-round RT-PCR of the TCR CDR3. Via MiXCR, TCRdb re-called the multiplex PCR reads, giving one row per CDR3 protein. The table lists a few hundred thousand distinct CDR3 sequences, about 43% of them singletons. The sequencing input was peripheral blood or thyroid tissue (not recorded which). These receptors were obtained from a woman aged 18-29 years with Graves' hyperthyroidism.

This clonotype was observed at least ten times. The chain is built from TRBV7-2 and TRBJ1-2; D unclear. V was trimmed by 1 base and J by 0 bases, leaving 6 bases between them. CDR3 size: 14 residues. Germline-derived CDR1 and CDR2 are SGHTA and FQGNSA. CDR3 coding DNA: TGTGCCAGCAGCTTAGAAGCCGCTAACTATGGCTACACCTTC. Its protein is CASSLEAANYGYTF.

With respect to this clonotype: A much larger clone sits a single nucleotide away, making a read error possible. The gene calls are TRBV5-4 and TRBJ2-7; TRBD1 aligns across 7 bases. Germline assignment: CDR1 SGHNT and CDR2 YYREEE (reference sequence). CDR3 length equals 15 residues. CDR3 in DNA: TGTACCAGCAGTCCAGACAGGGAGTCTTACTACGAGCAGTACTTC. It is translated as CTSSPDRESYYEQYF.

This clonotype was recorded a few times. The rearrangement links TRBV2 to TRBJ2-1; weak D call: TRBD2 (6 bases). With 4 bases removed from V and 15 bases from J, the gap between germline ends came to 10 bases. This CDR3 has 10 amino acids. The V gene's germline CDR1 is SNHLY and CDR2 FYNNEI. The CDR3 DNA reads as TGTGCCAGCAGTGTAACTAGCCTGTTCTTC. Its protein product is CASSVTSLFF.

The chain couples TRBV29-1 to TRBJ2-5; TRBD2 matches at 9 bases. V gave up 4 bases and J gave up 4 bases; unmatched junction bases: 7. This CDR3 comprises 14 residues. Germline V gives CDR1 SQVTM, CDR2 ANQGSEA. CDR3 loop: CSVVPGAGGETQYF. CDR3 coding DNA: TGCAGCGTTGTCCCTGGAGCGGGAGGAGAGACCCAGTACTTC.

In DNA form, the CDR3 reads TGCAGTGCTTTCGAGACTAGCGGGAGTGGCTACACCTTC. This codes for CSAFETSGSGYTF. This chain connects TRBV20-1 to TRBJ1-2; D remains unclear. The V gene's germline CDR1 is DFQATT and CDR2 SNEGSKA (reference sequence). The CDR3 extends over 13 amino acids. The V and J ends lost 5 bases and 7 bases respectively, with 17 bases between them.

This clonotype was detected ten times or more. V is TRBV6-5 and J is TRBJ1-6; TRBD1 might be the D (5 bases). Germline-derived CDR1 and CDR2 are MNHEY and SVGAGI. The V and J ends lost 2 bases and 0 bases respectively, with 8 bases between them. The CDR3 consists of 16 residues. CDR3: CASSYEGFSYNSPLHF. The DNA for the CDR3 is TGTGCCAGCAGTTACGAGGGGTTCTCCTATAATTCACCCCTCCACTTT.

This clonotype was recorded at least ten times. The chain uses TRBV20-1 and TRBJ2-7, with D possibly matching TRBD2 (6 bases). Germline V gives CDR1 DFQATT, CDR2 SNEGSKA (reference sequence). Trimming removed 5 bases at V and 1 base at J, with 12 bases between. CDR3 length: 13 amino acids. CDR3 residues: CSASRDFSYEQYF. The DNA of the CDR3 is TGCAGTGCTTCCCGGGACTTTTCCTACGAGCAGTACTTC.

The rearrangement uses TRBV10-3 and TRBJ1-4; possible D gene TRBD1, 5 bases. The CDR3 spans 13 residues. The V end lost 7 bases, the J end lost 8 bases, and 14 bases lay between the germline ends. The germline CDR1 and CDR2 sequences are ENHRY and SYGVKD. CDR3 DNA sequence: TGTGCCATCACCGGGGACGTCAACGAAAAACTGTTTTTT. Translated: CAITGDVNEKLFF.

The CDR3 reads CASSLGGQVKTQYF. The CDR3 coding sequence is TGTGCCAGCAGCTTGGGGGGACAGGTGAAGACCCAGTACTTC. The chain links TRBV5-4 to TRBJ2-7; 8 bases fit TRBD1. The last part of the DNA fits TRBJ2-5 better; the J call may be wrong. The CDR3 runs to 14 residues. CDR1 and CDR2 from the germline V gene are SGHNT and YYREEE (reference sequence).

With respect to this clonotype: The CDR3 ends on some other residue instead of the conserved phenylalanine or tryptophan, so this is likely a read error. The limits of the CDR3 on the DNA are not certain, so only TCRdb's listed CDR3 is given. The chain links TRBV12-3 or TRBV12-4 to TRBJ1-5; the DNA was not used to check the table's D call, TRBD1. Including both end residues, the CDR3 is 9 amino acids long. The CDR3 reads CASSPRLPG.

Ten or more counts support this clonotype. The chain recombines TRBV4-1 with TRBJ1-2, with D possibly being TRBD1 (5 bases). Germline assignment: CDR1 MGHRA and CDR2 YSYEKL. CDR3 length: 11 amino acids. V lost 6 bases and J lost 10, with 12 bases in between. CDR3 sequence reads: CASSRDSYYTF. CDR3 sequence (DNA): TGCGCCAGCAGTCGAGACAGTTACTACACCTTC.

V and J are TRBV9 and TRBJ2-5; 10 bases are shared with TRBD2. The closer fit of TRBJ2-4 to the DNA end suggests the J call may be wrong. The CDR3 length is 16 residues. The germline V gene encodes CDR1 SGDLS and CDR2 YYNGEE. The CDR3 is CASSGLAGGDIGIQYF. CDR3 DNA: TGTGCCAGCAGCGGATTAGCGGGAGGAGATATCGGCATTCAGTACTTC.

A few counts support this clonotype. The rearrangement uses TRBV7-8 and TRBJ1-1; no reliable D call. Looked up from germline, CDR1 is SGHVS and CDR2 is FQNEAQ. This CDR3 has 12 amino acids. V dropped 5 bases and J dropped 5 bases, with 9 bases sitting between them. The CDR3 region is CASSTVWTEAFF. CDR3 sequence (DNA): TGTGCCAGCAGCACGGTTTGGACTGAAGCTTTCTTT.

This clonotype was seen repeatedly, ten times or more. The chain links TRBV11-3 to TRBJ2-5; D is unresolved. Germline loops: CDR1 SGHNT, CDR2 YENEEA. With 5 bases removed from V and 6 bases from J, the gap between germline ends came to 10 bases. The CDR3 spans 12 residues. CDR3 sequence reads: CASSPGLQTQYF. The CDR3 DNA reads as TGTGCCAGCAGCCCCGGTTTGCAGACCCAGTACTTC.

This clonotype was found once. This rearrangement joins TRBV15 to TRBJ2-2; D not certain. Germline loops: CDR1 LNHNV, CDR2 YYDKDF (reference sequence). V was pared by 0 bases and J by 2 bases, with 13 bases between. CDR3 length equals 17 residues. CDR3 coding DNA: TGTGCCACCAGCAGAGATGTGGCCAGGACCAACACCGGGGAGCTGTTTTTT. It codes for CATSRDVARTNTGELFF.

This clonotype has ten or more counts. This sequence joins TRBV7-2 and TRBJ2-7, with D tentatively TRBD1 (6 bases). CDR1 is SGHTA and CDR2 is FQGNSA in the germline V gene. The CDR3 loop spans 15 amino acids. V lost 1 base and J 9 bases, leaving 19 bases between the germline ends. The CDR3 sequence: CASSLGQDSLRGQYF. For the CDR3, the DNA is TGTGCCAGCAGCTTAGGGCAGGACAGCCTACGAGGGCAGTACTTC.

About this clonotype itself: This clone may be a read error of a much larger clone one base away. The V call is TRBV4-1, the J call TRBJ2-5; maybe TRBD2 (7 bases). The CDR3 loop spans 15 amino acids. Germline CDR1 reads MGHRA; CDR2 reads YSYEKL. For the CDR3, the DNA is TGCGCCAGCAGGCAAGGGGGAGGGGGTGCGGAGACCCAGTACTTC. Translation gives CASRQGGGGAETQYF.

A single count supports this clonotype. A much larger clone sits a single nucleotide away, making a read error possible. The chain has TRBV19 and TRBJ2-7, with D perhaps matching TRBD2 (6 bases). Germline CDR1 is LNHDA and CDR2 is SQIVND (reference sequence). This CDR3 has 13 amino acids. The CDR3 here is CTSRGDWGYEQYF. The CDR3 bases are TGTACCAGTAGAGGGGACTGGGGTTACGAGCAGTACTTC.